The 28 T cell receptor beta chains reported below all come from one sample, sequenced in a study of graft-versus-host responses after intestinal transplantation. The assay was immunoSEQ multiplex PCR, and TCRdb's table has in-frame clones only and misses some. The sample includes around 100,000 clones, under 95% of them seen just once. Their recognized antigens are unknown. Sequencing used unstimulated CD8+ T cells sorted from spleen or lymph node cells, obtained before intestinal transplant. The receptors were sampled from a human donor who received an intestinal transplant.

This rearrangement joins TRBV11-2 to TRBJ1-2; D remains unclear. V gave up 1 base and J gave up 0 bases, with 12 bases separating them. CDR3 length equals 16 residues. Germline-derived CDR1 and CDR2 are SGHAT and FQNNGV. This chain's CDR3 is CASSLAGVSTNYGYTF. The CDR3 DNA follows: TGTGCCAGCAGCTTAGCGGGAGTTTCCACTAACTATGGCTACACCTTC.

CDR3 sequence: CAIRGLEGDITEAFF. CDR3 coding DNA: TGTGCCATCAGGGGGCTTGAGGGGGATATAACTGAAGCTTTCTTT. J is TRBJ1-1 and V is TRBV10-3; the D gene is possibly TRBD1 (6 bases). Germline values: CDR1 ENHRY, CDR2 SYGVKD. V lost 6 bases to trimming and J lost 5 bases, with 19 bases between them. This CDR3 has 15 amino acids.

V gene TRBV2 combines with J gene TRBJ2-3; 9 bases are a match to TRBD2. Germline lookup yields CDR1 SNHLY and CDR2 FYNNEI. With V trimmed by 6 bases and J by 0 bases, 7 bases remained unmatched. This CDR3 spans 16 amino acids. The CDR3 DNA reads as TGTGCCAGCAGGGTCTCGCGGGGGGGTAGCACAGATACGCAGTATTTT. Encoded protein: CASRVSRGGSTDTQYF.

This clone was recorded once. For the CDR3, the DNA is TGCGCCAGCAGTGAGACTACGGCGGCCTGGGAGCGAGGCCCCTACGAGCAGTACTTC. Translated, it gives CASSETTAAWERGPYEQYF. This sequence joins TRBV10-2 and TRBJ2-7; weak D call: TRBD2 (5 bases). Trimming cost V 2 bases and J 2 bases, with 25 bases left between them. This CDR3 has 19 residues. Germline V gene data show CDR1 as WSHSY and CDR2 as SAAADI.

The genes are TRBV21-1 and TRBJ2-7. TRBV21-1 is a known pseudogene. This CDR3 is built from 15 residues. CDR3 sequence reads: CASSKPAGQSYEQYF. The CDR3 DNA reads as TGTGCCAGCAGCAAACCGGCGGGACAATCCTACGAGCAGTACTTC.

In regard to this clone: One end of the junction fails to match germline, which may point to a read error. The chain couples TRBV14 to TRBJ2-1; D remains unclear. The CDR3 loop spans 12 amino acids. Per germline, CDR1 SGHDN and CDR2 FVKESK. Written as DNA, the CDR3 is TGTGCCAGCAGCCAATTTTACAATGCGCAGTTCTTC. It encodes CASSQFYNAQFF.

The chain recombines TRBV10-3 with TRBJ2-1; tentatively, D is TRBD2 (5 bases). Germline-derived CDR1 and CDR2 are ENHRY and SYGVKD. The CDR3 spans 14 residues. Trimming cost V 2 bases and J 6 bases, with 11 bases left between them. CDR3 region: CAISEPARGNEQFF. CDR3 coding DNA: TGTGCCATCAGTGAGCCGGCTCGGGGCAATGAGCAGTTCTTC.

The rearrangement joins TRBV9 to TRBJ2-1; the D gene is possibly TRBD1 (6 bases). The CDR3 covers 15 residues. The germline V gene has CDR1 SGDLS and CDR2 YYNGEE. V was clipped by 5 bases and J by 4 bases, with 16 bases between them. Written as DNA, the CDR3 is TGTGCCAGCAGTTCACCCGGGACACCTTACAATGAGCAGTTCTTC. This gives the protein CASSSPGTPYNEQFF.

CDR3 protein: CASSIIPRETQYF. In nucleotides, the CDR3 is TGTGCCAGTAGTATAATCCCTCGGGAGACCCAGTACTTC. The chain combines TRBV19 with TRBJ2-5; D is ambiguous. Germline V gene data show CDR1 as LNHDA and CDR2 as SQIVND (reference sequence). Deletions cut 2 bases from V and 5 bases from J, with 9 bases between. The CDR3 covers 13 residues.

V is TRBV7-8 and J is TRBJ1-2, with no clear D. The germline gives CDR1 SGHVS, CDR2 FQNEAQ. The CDR3 sequence is 21 residues long. V lost 4 bases and J 2 bases, leaving 32 bases between the germline ends. The CDR3 is CASSSDRIRVTLLPPNYGYTF. The CDR3 DNA reads TGTGCCAGCAGCTCCGATAGGATTCGGGTTACACTCTTACCCCCAAACTATGGCTACACCTTC.

V and J are TRBV2 and TRBJ2-7; TRBD2 aligns across 10 bases. The CDR3 sequence is 15 residues long. CDR1 is SNHLY and CDR2 is FYNNEI in the germline V gene. Trimming cost V 6 bases and J 4 bases; bases outside gene matches: 9. Here the CDR3 DNA reads TGTGCCAGCAGAACCGGACTAGCGGTAGATTACGAGCAGTACTTC. Translation: CASRTGLAVDYEQYF.

The chain employs TRBV2 and TRBJ1-5; D is undetermined. CDR3 length equals 19 residues. Germline V gene sequence: CDR1 SNHLY, CDR2 FYNNEI. Trimming took off 5 bases at V and 0 bases at J, with 23 bases between the two ends. In DNA, the CDR3 is TGTGCCAGCAGTCATGCAAGGGATCATGATGGGGATAGCAATCAGCCCCAGCATTTT. It is translated as CASSHARDHDGDSNQPQHF.

This clone was seen once. This chain joins TRBV11-2 and TRBJ1-5; D remains unclear. V lost 5 bases, J lost 4 bases, and 15 bases lay in between. This CDR3 comprises 15 residues. Looked up from germline, CDR1 is SGHAT and CDR2 is FQNNGV. CDR3 sequence reads: CASSPTAGSNQPQHF. The DNA for the CDR3 is TGTGCCAGCAGCCCTACGGCGGGGTCGAATCAGCCCCAGCATTTT.

This chain links TRBV2 with TRBJ2-1, with D possibly being TRBD2 (6 bases). V gave up 6 bases and J gave up 9 bases, with 6 bases separating them. Germline V gives CDR1 SNHLY, CDR2 FYNNEI. The CDR3 runs 10 residues. The CDR3 is CASRGGEQFF. The CDR3 bases are TGTGCCAGCAGGGGGGGTGAGCAGTTCTTC.

This chain links TRBV7-2 with TRBJ2-7; D not certain. The germline gives CDR1 SGHTA, CDR2 FQGNSA. The CDR3 has 14 amino acids. Trimming cost V 5 bases and J 1 base, with 12 bases left between them. The CDR3 DNA reads TGTGCCAGCAGCCGAGCAGACCCATCCTACGAGCAGTACTTC. Its protein product is CASSRADPSYEQYF.

In its sample, this clone was seen once. V is TRBV19 and J is TRBJ1-2, with 11 bases that match TRBD1. V lost 8 bases to trimming and J lost 5 bases; unmatched junction nucleotides: 7. The CDR3 contains 14 residues. Germline V gene data show CDR1 as LNHDA and CDR2 as SQIVND (reference sequence). In DNA form, the CDR3 reads TGTGCCAGTGGTGGGACAGGGGGGTCGTATGGCTACACCTTC. This translates into CASGGTGGSYGYTF.

The chain links TRBV13 to TRBJ2-7, with TRBD2 matching 7 bases. This CDR3 has 15 residues. With V trimmed by 2 bases and J by 3 bases, 7 bases remained unmatched. Per the germline V gene, CDR1 is PRHDT and CDR2 is FYEKMQ (reference sequence). The CDR3 loop reads CASSLMGGGFYEQYF. DNA of the CDR3: TGTGCCAGCAGCTTAATGGGCGGGGGATTCTACGAGCAGTACTTC. Full variable domain (missing parts from reference TRBV13 and TRBJ2-7): AAGVIQSPRHLIKEKRETATLKCYPIPRHDTVYWYQQGPGQDPQFLISFYEKMQSDKGSIPDRFSAQQFSDYHSELNMSSLELGDSALYFCASSLMGGGFYEQYFGPGTRLTVT.

The sample holds a few counts of this clone. V gene TRBV19 combines with J gene TRBJ2-7; D might be TRBD1 or TRBD2, each matching 5 bases. CDR1 is LNHDA and CDR2 is SQIVND in the germline V gene (reference sequence). Trimming shortened V by 1 base and J by 5 bases, and 12 bases separated the two germline ends. The CDR3 length is 14 residues. CDR3 DNA sequence: TGTGCCAGTAGTATAGGTCAGGGAGACAACGAGCAGTACTTC. Translation gives CASSIGQGDNEQYF.

This chain connects TRBV2 to TRBJ1-1; a weak D match, TRBD1 (5 bases). The CDR3 sequence is 12 residues long. CDR1 and CDR2 from the germline V gene are SNHLY and FYNNEI. V lost 3 bases and J lost 5, with 7 bases in between. CDR3 in DNA: TGTGCCAGCAGTGAGGGGGGGACTGAAGCTTTCTTT. It specifies CASSEGGTEAFF.

This sequence joins TRBV7-2 and TRBJ2-2; the D gene could be TRBD1 or TRBD2 (5 bases each). CDR1 and CDR2 from the germline V gene are SGHTA and FQGNSA. The CDR3 is 15 residues long. V was clipped by 1 base and J by 4 bases, with 10 bases between them. CDR3 amino acids: CASSLEGGGTGELFF. In DNA, the CDR3 is TGTGCCAGCAGCTTAGAGGGTGGGGGCACCGGGGAGCTGTTTTTT.

The chain is built from TRBV6-5 and TRBJ2-1, with a possible D match to TRBD2 (6 bases). Germline lookup yields CDR1 MNHEY and CDR2 SVGAGI. This CDR3 region has 15 residues. Trimming stripped 8 bases from V and 0 bases from J, with 14 bases between. The CDR3 region is CASQAGPSSYNEQFF. In nucleotides, the CDR3 is TGTGCCAGCCAAGCGGGCCCGAGCTCCTACAATGAGCAGTTCTTC.

This clone was recorded once. The chain joins TRBV6-1 to TRBJ1-1; D is unclear. Trimming removed 7 bases at V and 5 bases at J, with 8 bases between. The CDR3 length is 11 residues. The germline gives CDR1 MNHNS, CDR2 SASEGT. Written as DNA, the CDR3 is TGTGCCAGCATAACTGGAACTGAAGCTTTCTTT. It encodes CASITGTEAFF.

This rearrangement joins TRBV15 to TRBJ1-1; D remains ambiguous. The CDR3 is 13 residues long. V shed 1 base and J shed 2 bases, with 5 bases lying between them. Germline lookup yields CDR1 LNHNV and CDR2 YYDKDF (reference sequence). The CDR3 sequence is CATSRGANTEAFF. The CDR3 DNA sequence: TGTGCCACCAGCAGAGGGGCTAACACTGAAGCTTTCTTT.

This rearrangement joins TRBV7-8 to TRBJ1-2, with D unresolved. The CDR3 spans 15 residues. Germline V gives CDR1 SGHVS, CDR2 FQNEAQ. Trimming left V 5 bases short and J 0 bases short, with 13 bases between. The CDR3 region is CASSPRSAANYGYTF. CDR3 sequence (DNA): TGTGCCAGCAGCCCCCGATCCGCCGCTAACTATGGCTACACCTTC.

This clone was picked up one time. The chain is built from TRBV6-5 and TRBJ2-1, with a possible D match to TRBD1 (6 bases). CDR3 length: 13 amino acids. Trimming pared 7 bases from V and 8 bases from J, leaving 15 bases between. Germline values: CDR1 MNHEY, CDR2 SVGAGI. CDR3 amino acids: CASTEGRGDEQFF. The CDR3 DNA follows: TGTGCCAGCACCGAGGGCAGGGGCGATGAGCAGTTCTTC.

This chain connects TRBV7-9 to TRBJ1-6; the D is unclear. Germline loops: CDR1 SEHNR, CDR2 FQNEAQ (reference sequence). V gave up 8 bases and J gave up 6 bases, with 8 bases separating them. The CDR3 runs 12 residues. CDR3 region: CASGRGNSPLHF. CDR3 sequence (DNA): TGTGCCAGCGGACGAGGTAATTCACCCCTCCACTTT.

Details on this clone: Other DNA sequences of this sample code for an identical CDR3. V usage is TRBV30 and J usage is TRBJ2-2; D ambiguous. V dropped 3 bases and J dropped 3 bases, with 8 bases sitting between them. Germline lookup yields CDR1 GTSNPN and CDR2 SVGIG (reference sequence). The CDR3 covers 13 residues. The CDR3 DNA follows: TGTGCCTGGAGCGTACTTTACACCGGGGAGCTGTTTTTT. It codes for CAWSVLYTGELFF.

CDR3 sequence reads: CASSLAESSYNEQFF. DNA for the CDR3: TGTGCCAGCAGCTTGGCGGAGAGCTCCTACAATGAGCAGTTCTTC. The rearrangement links TRBV7-7 to TRBJ2-1; D is undetermined. The CDR3 extends over 15 amino acids. Germline V gene lookup returns CDR1 SSHAT and CDR2 FNYEAQ (reference sequence). Trimming shortened V by 3 bases and J by 0 bases, and 9 bases separated the two germline ends.